What follows are 18 T cell receptor beta chains derived from one specimen sequenced in a study of molecular identifiers for immune sequencing clone quantification. TCRdb called the PCR reads again in MiXCR, with one record for every CDR3 protein. This table has around 65,000 distinct CDR3 sequences, under 20% appearing once. The source material was naive CD8+ T cells from blood, with Jurkat cell RNA spiked in. Subset of the sample: FACS-sorted CD8+CD4-CCR7+CD45RA+ naive T cells. Source of these receptors: a human donor in good health. Some libraries in this study had Jurkat cell RNA spiked in.

About this clonotype itself: This may be a read error, as it is one base from a much larger clone. The gene calls are TRBV7-9 and TRBJ1-1, with D possibly TRBD1 on 6 matching bases. Germline CDR1 is SEHNR and CDR2 is FQNEAQ (reference sequence). The CDR3 is 13 residues long. CDR3 in DNA: TGTGCCGGCAGCTCACTACAGGGAACTGAAGCTTTCTTT. Its translation is CAGSSLQGTEAFF.

This clonotype was counted a few times. The V call is TRBV6-1, the J call TRBJ2-2; D unresolved. CDR3 length equals 12 residues. The V gene lost 6 bases and the J gene lost 6 bases, with 8 bases spanning the gap. From germline, CDR1 is MNHNS and CDR2 SASEGT. CDR3 coding DNA: TGTGCCAGCAGACCACTACCCGGGGAGCTGTTTTTT. Translated, it gives CASRPLPGELFF.

In its sample, this clonotype was seen many times. The gene calls are TRBV5-6 and TRBJ1-2; D not certain. This CDR3 contains 14 residues. Between the trimmed V and J ends, which lost 3 bases and 2 bases, there was a span of 11 bases. The germline CDR1 and CDR2 sequences are SGHDT and YYEEEE. The CDR3 DNA is TGTGCCAGCAGCTGGAGGAGCGTCAACTATGGCTACACCTTC. The encoded protein is CASSWRSVNYGYTF.

Many counts were recorded for this clonotype. The chain employs TRBV13 and TRBJ2-3; the match to TRBD2 covers 10 bases. Germline loops: CDR1 PRHDT, CDR2 FYEKMQ (reference sequence). Trimming removed 3 bases from V and 4 bases from J; junction bases left unmatched: 4. This CDR3 has 15 residues. CDR3 sequence: CASSFLTSGADTQYF. CDR3 DNA: TGTGCCAGCAGCTTCTTAACTAGCGGGGCAGATACGCAGTATTTT.

The chain links TRBV9 to TRBJ2-1, with D unclear. Trimming removed 0 bases from V and 7 bases from J, with 8 bases in between. Germline V lookup: CDR1 SGDLS, CDR2 YYNGEE. This CDR3 has 13 amino acids. The CDR3 loop reads CASSVDGANEQFF. The CDR3 coding sequence is TGTGCCAGCAGCGTAGACGGAGCGAATGAGCAGTTCTTC.

A word on this clonotype: The junction departs from germline at one end; a sequencing error may be responsible. This chain links TRBV19 with TRBJ1-1, with 7 bases matching TRBD1. Germline V gene lookup returns CDR1 LNHDA and CDR2 SQIVND (reference sequence). The CDR3 is made up of 15 amino acids. The CDR3 DNA is TGTGCCTGTAGTAAAGTCGGACAGGTCAACACCGAAGCTTTCTTC. Translated, it gives CACSKVGQVNTEAFF. The full variable domain, rest sourced from reference TRBV19 and TRBJ1-1, is DGGITQSPKYLFRKEGQNVTLSCEQNLNHDAMYWYRQDPGQGLRLIYYSQIVNDFQKGDIAEGYSVSREKKESFPLTVTSAQKNPTAFYLCACSKVGQVNTEAFFGQGTRLTVV.

In this sample, this clonotype turned up a few times. The V gene is TRBV19, the J gene TRBJ2-2; 7 nucleotides align to TRBD2. Per germline, CDR1 LNHDA and CDR2 SQIVND (reference sequence). The trim removed 5 bases at V and 5 bases at J, leaving 5 bases unmatched. The CDR3 runs to 14 residues. The CDR3 bases are TGTGCCAGTAGTCCTGCGGGAGTAACCGGGGAGCTGTTTTTT. Protein product: CASSPAGVTGELFF.

This clonotype was detected ten times or more. The chain recombines TRBV7-9 with TRBJ2-1; TRBD2 agrees at 12 bases. V was pared by 4 bases and J by 9 bases, with 1 base of the junction left unmatched. This CDR3 has 13 amino acids. Germline V gives CDR1 SEHNR, CDR2 FQNEAQ (reference sequence). The CDR3 is CASSSGLAGEQFF. CDR3 nucleotide sequence: TGTGCCAGCAGCTCGGGACTAGCGGGTGAGCAGTTCTTC. The variable domain in full, with the rest retrieved from reference TRBV7-9 and TRBJ2-1, is DTGVSQNPRHKITKRGQNVTFRCDPISEHNRLYWYRQTLGQGPEFLTYFQNEAQLEKSRLLSDRFSAERPKGSFSTLEIQRTEQGDSAMYLCASSSGLAGEQFFGPGTRLTVL.

The table lists this clonotype with many counts. The chain has TRBV20-1 and TRBJ2-7; 7 bases line up with TRBD1. The CDR3 totals 14 residues. The germline V gene encodes CDR1 DFQATT and CDR2 SNEGSKA (reference sequence). V lost 5 bases and J lost 3; bases outside the gene matches: 10. This CDR3 is CSARTQDRLYEQYF. CDR3 in DNA: TGCAGTGCTCGAACCCAGGACAGGCTCTACGAGCAGTACTTC.

This clonotype occurred many times. CDR3 loop: CASSQARDTVLYGYTF. DNA for the CDR3: TGTGCCAGCAGCCAGGCCCGGGACACCGTCCTTTATGGCTACACCTTC. The gene calls are TRBV3-1 and TRBJ1-2; TRBD1 is a possible D gene (6 bases). Germline CDR1 LGHDT, CDR2 YNNKEL (reference sequence). The CDR3 is made up of 16 amino acids. The germline V and J ends were trimmed by 3 bases and 5 bases, with 19 bases remaining between them.

This clonotype was detected many times. V and J are TRBV7-2 and TRBJ1-5, with D maybe TRBD1 (5 bases). The CDR3 has 16 amino acids. Germline lookup yields CDR1 SGHTA and CDR2 FQGNSA. V lost 0 bases to trimming and J lost 2 bases, with 11 bases between them. The CDR3 sequence is CASSLAILGGNQPQHF. The CDR3 DNA reads as TGTGCCAGCAGCTTAGCGATATTAGGGGGCAATCAGCCCCAGCATTTT.

This clonotype was seen repeatedly, ten times or more. This chain joins TRBV27 and TRBJ1-6; 7 bases align to TRBD1. This CDR3 has 12 residues. The J segment lost 7 bases and the V segment lost 8 bases, leaving 2 bases of the junction unmatched. Per the germline V gene, CDR1 is MNHEY and CDR2 is SMNVEV (reference sequence). This chain's CDR3 is CASSTGNSPLHF. The CDR3, as DNA: TGTGCCAGCTCGACAGGGAATTCACCCCTCCACTTT.

The rearrangement links TRBV29-1 to TRBJ2-7; 7 nucleotides match TRBD2. Trimming took 6 bases from V and 3 from J; bases not matched to a gene: 11. The CDR3 consists of 14 residues. CDR1 SQVTM and CDR2 ANQGSEA come from the germline V gene. DNA of the CDR3: TGCAGCGTCGTCGGACGGGGGGATGGCTACGAGCAGTACTTC. Translating gives CSVVGRGDGYEQYF.

There are many counts of this clonotype. The V gene is TRBV7-8, the J gene TRBJ2-5, with a possible D match to TRBD2 (6 bases). V was cut by 7 bases and J by 4 bases, with 16 bases left in between. The CDR3 totals 14 residues. Germline CDR1 is SGHVS and CDR2 is FQNEAQ. The CDR3 spells CASIRDSYGETQYF. The CDR3 region has the DNA TGTGCCAGCATCCGGGACTCTTACGGAGAGACCCAGTACTTC.

This clonotype has a count of ten or more. The chain has TRBV28 and TRBJ2-2, with 8 bases fitting TRBD1. Per germline, CDR1 MDHEN and CDR2 SYDVKM. J lost 3 bases, V lost 8 bases, and 11 bases had no gene match. The CDR3 is 16 amino acids. The CDR3, as DNA: TGTGCCAGCGAGAGCGGACAGGGCGTGGACACCGGGGAGCTGTTTTTT. This gives the protein CASESGQGVDTGELFF.

At least ten counts were recorded for this clonotype. This chain links TRBV10-3 with TRBJ2-7, with 12 bases matching TRBD2. The germline gives CDR1 ENHRY, CDR2 SYGVKD. This CDR3 has 16 residues. Germline trimming cut 6 bases from V and 7 bases from J; bases unmatched to any gene: 13. The CDR3 protein is CAIRPSLAGGLREQYF. The CDR3, as DNA: TGTGCCATCAGACCCTCCCTAGCGGGAGGGTTGCGAGAGCAGTACTTC.

Ten or more counts support this clonotype. The chain uses TRBV13 and TRBJ2-2; D might be TRBD2 (6 bases). The CDR3 totals 20 residues. V gave up 2 bases and J gave up 0 bases, with 22 bases separating them. CDR1 PRHDT and CDR2 FYEKMQ come from the germline V gene (reference sequence). DNA of the CDR3: TGTGCCAGCAGCTTATTTCTTGGGACTGGCGGGGCCGCGAACACCGGGGAGCTGTTTTTT. Protein product: CASSLFLGTGGAANTGELFF. The full variable domain, in which reference TRBV13 and TRBJ2-2 provide the parts outside the CDR3, is AAGVIQSPRHLIKEKRETATLKCYPIPRHDTVYWYQQGPGQDPQFLISFYEKMQSDKGSIPDRFSAQQFSDYHSELNMSSLELGDSALYFCASSLFLGTGGAANTGELFFGEGSRLTVL.

As for this clonotype: Being one base from a much bigger clone, this may be a read error. The gene calls are TRBV30 and TRBJ1-1, with unresolved D. The CDR3 loop spans 12 amino acids. V lost 3 bases and J lost 2, with 7 bases in between. Per germline, CDR1 GTSNPN and CDR2 SVGIG (reference sequence). For the CDR3, the DNA is TGTGCCTGGAGCAGGCTTAACACTGAAGCTTTCTTT. It encodes CAWSRLNTEAFF. The whole variable domain, remainder taken from reference TRBV30 and TRBJ1-1, is SQTIHQWPATLVQPVGSPLSLECTVEGTSNPNLYWYRQAAGRGLQLLFYSVGIGQISSEVPQNLSASRPQDRQFILSSKKLLLSDSGFYLCAWSRLNTEAFFGQGTRLTVV.